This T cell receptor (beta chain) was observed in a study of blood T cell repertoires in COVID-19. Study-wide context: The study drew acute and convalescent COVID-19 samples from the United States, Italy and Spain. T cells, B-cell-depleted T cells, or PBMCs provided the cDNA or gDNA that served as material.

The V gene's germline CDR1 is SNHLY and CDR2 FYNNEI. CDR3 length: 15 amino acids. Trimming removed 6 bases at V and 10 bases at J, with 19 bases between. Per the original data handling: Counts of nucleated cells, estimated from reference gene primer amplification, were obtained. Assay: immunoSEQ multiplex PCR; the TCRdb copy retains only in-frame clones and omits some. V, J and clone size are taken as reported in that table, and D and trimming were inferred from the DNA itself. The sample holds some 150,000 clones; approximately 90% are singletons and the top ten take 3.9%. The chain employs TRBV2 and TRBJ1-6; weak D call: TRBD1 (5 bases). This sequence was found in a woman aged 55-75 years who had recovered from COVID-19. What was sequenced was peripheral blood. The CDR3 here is CASSESQGGGSPLHF. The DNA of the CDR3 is TGTGCCAGCAGCGAAAGTCAGGGAGGCGGATCACCCCTCCACTTT.